Listed here are 26 T cell receptor beta chains from one sample, sequenced in a study of control samples from healthy donors and cancer patients. Method: immunoSEQ multiplex PCR; TCRdb's copy keeps in-frame clones and lacks some. Here the sample spans about 83,000 clones, about nine tenths being singletons. Sequenced input: blood. These receptors all come from a man aged 50-59 years in good health.

V gene TRBV6-4 combines with J gene TRBJ1-1; 7 nucleotides line up with TRBD1. J gave up 4 bases and V 5 bases, and 10 bases lay outside the gene matches. CDR3 size: 15 residues. Germline loops: CDR1 MRHNA, CDR2 SNTAGT. The CDR3 spells CASSPTYRGGTEAFF. The DNA of the CDR3 is TGTGCCAGCAGTCCAACATACAGGGGAGGCACTGAAGCTTTCTTT.

The gene calls are TRBV3-1 (or the pseudogene TRBV3-2) and TRBJ2-3; TRBD2 is a possible D gene (6 bases). V lost 4 bases and J lost 0, with 11 bases in between. This CDR3 region has 15 residues. CDR1 is LGHDT, CDR2 YNNKEL, per germline (reference sequence). Here the CDR3 DNA reads TGTGCCAGCAGCCTCGCGGGGACTAGCACAGATACGCAGTATTTT. Translating it yields CASSLAGTSTDTQYF.

The rearrangement links TRBV4-2 to TRBJ1-2, with TRBD1 as a possible D gene (5 bases). The germline gives CDR1 LGHNA, CDR2 YNFKEQ. The CDR3 covers 14 residues. V was trimmed by 4 bases and J by 6 bases, leaving 15 bases between them. The CDR3 is CASSLHQGTDGYTF. The DNA of the CDR3 is TGTGCCAGCAGCCTCCACCAGGGTACGGATGGCTACACCTTC.

A remark on this clone: At one boundary the junction diverges from the germline segment, which might be a read error. The rearrangement joins TRBV19 to TRBJ1-1; D is undetermined. The CDR3 length is 13 residues. CDR1 and CDR2 from the germline V gene are LNHDA and SQIVND (reference sequence). The CDR3 bases are TGTGCCAGTAGTGTAGAGGTGCACACTGAAGCTTTCTTT. This encodes CASSVEVHTEAFF. The variable domain in full, with the rest retrieved from reference TRBV19 and TRBJ1-1, is DGGITQSPKYLFRKEGQNVTLSCEQNLNHDAMYWYRQDPGQGLRLIYYSQIVNDFQKGDIAEGYSVSREKKESFPLTVTSAQKNPTAFYLCASSVEVHTEAFFGQGTRLTVV.

The genes are TRBV29-1 and TRBJ1-1; 8 nucleotides match TRBD1. CDR3 size: 12 residues. The V segment lost 7 bases and the J segment 5 bases; nucleotides outside the gene matches: 6. Germline V gene data show CDR1 as SQVTM and CDR2 as ANQGSEA. CDR3 nucleotide sequence: TGCAGCGGTAAACAGGGGGGGACTGAAGCTTTCTTT. It encodes CSGKQGGTEAFF. The variable domain in full, with the rest retrieved from reference TRBV29-1 and TRBJ1-1, is SAVISQKPSRDICQRGTSLTIQCQVDSQVTMMFWYRQQPGQSLTLIATANQGSEATYESGFVIDKFPISRPNLTFSTLTVSNMSPEDSSIYLCSGKQGGTEAFFGQGTRLTVV.

The chain employs TRBV27 and TRBJ2-7; D is perhaps TRBD2 (5 bases). The CDR3 runs to 13 residues. Germline V lookup: CDR1 MNHEY, CDR2 SMNVEV (reference sequence). V was pared by 2 bases and J by 3 bases, with 8 bases between. DNA for the CDR3: TGTGCCAGCAGTTTAGTTCGGGGCTACGAGCAGTACTTC. Encoded protein: CASSLVRGYEQYF.

The chain's CDR3 is CATSRDLRRGNTEAFF. For the CDR3, the DNA is TGTGCCACCAGCAGAGATTTACGGAGGGGAAACACTGAAGCTTTCTTT. This chain uses TRBV15 with TRBJ1-1, with D possibly being TRBD1 (5 bases). Germline CDR1 and CDR2: LNHNV and YYDKDF (reference sequence). The length of the CDR3 is 16 residues. V lost 0 bases and J 2 bases, leaving 13 bases between the germline ends.

This chain joins TRBV10-1 and TRBJ2-3; D is possibly TRBD2 (6 bases). V dropped 3 bases and J dropped 2 bases, with 9 bases sitting between them. The CDR3 runs to 14 residues. Germline values: CDR1 WNHNN, CDR2 SYGVQD (reference sequence). The CDR3 sequence is CASSELASTDTQYF. The CDR3 DNA reads as TGCGCCAGCAGTGAACTAGCTTCCACAGATACGCAGTATTTT.

V is TRBV7-2 and J is TRBJ1-2; D unclear. V was shortened by 5 bases and J by 1 base, with 17 bases between the two germline ends. In germline, CDR1 is SGHTA, CDR2 FQGNSA. This CDR3 contains 16 residues. The CDR3 DNA is TGTGCCAGCAGCCAAACTAGTCTCGGATTTAACTATGGCTACACCTTC. Protein: CASSQTSLGFNYGYTF.

With respect to this clone: Sequence at one end of the junction differs from germline and may be a read error. V and J are TRBV5-6 and TRBJ1-5; 9 nucleotides align to TRBD1. Germline values: CDR1 SGHDT, CDR2 YYEEEE. The CDR3 consists of 16 residues. CDR3 in DNA: TGTGCCAGCAGCCTAAAACCGGGACAGGGTAATCGGCCCCAGCATTTT. It translates to CASSLKPGQGNRPQHF.

The genes are TRBV3-1 (or the pseudogene TRBV3-2) and TRBJ1-3, with a tentative D call TRBD1 (6 bases). CDR1 LGHDT and CDR2 YNNKEL come from the germline V gene (reference sequence). The CDR3 runs to 14 residues. Trimming cost V 1 base and J 8 bases, with 12 bases left between them. For the CDR3, the DNA is TGTGCCAGCAGCCAAGCACAGGGAGGGCACACCATATATTTT. Translating it yields CASSQAQGGHTIYF.

This clone was counted once. J is TRBJ1-1 and V is TRBV5-1, with D perhaps TRBD1 (6 bases). Trimming removed 7 bases from V and 1 base from J, with 11 bases in between. Germline V gene sequence: CDR1 SGHRS, CDR2 YFSETQ. The CDR3 contains 13 residues. This CDR3 reads CASAGQPNTEAFF. In DNA form, the CDR3 reads TGCGCCAGCGCAGGACAGCCGAACACTGAAGCTTTCTTT.

V gene TRBV5-1 combines with J gene TRBJ2-7, with D possibly being TRBD1 (6 bases). Germline CDR1 reads SGHRS; CDR2 reads YFSETQ. This CDR3 is built from 15 residues. Trimming pared 1 base from V and 4 bases from J, leaving 15 bases between. This CDR3 is CASSLKGDGLYEQYF. CDR3 bases: TGCGCCAGCAGCTTGAAGGGGGACGGACTTTACGAGCAGTACTTC.

The chain carries TRBV4-1 and TRBJ1-1; 11 bases line up with TRBD1. Germline V gene sequence: CDR1 MGHRA, CDR2 YSYEKL. The V segment lost 7 bases and the J segment 0 bases; nucleotides outside the gene matches: 16. The CDR3 has 19 residues. The CDR3 loop reads CASKSFPSGTGGLNTEAFF. CDR3 coding DNA: TGCGCCAGCAAAAGCTTTCCATCCGGGACAGGGGGTCTGAACACTGAAGCTTTCTTT.

The J gene is TRBJ2-7, the V gene TRBV2, with unresolved D. The germline V gene has CDR1 SNHLY and CDR2 FYNNEI. This CDR3 comprises 12 residues. Trimming shortened V by 4 bases and J by 3 bases, and 7 bases separated the two germline ends. The CDR3 bases are TGTGCCAGCAGTGTAGAGATCTACGAGCAGTACTTC. Translating gives CASSVEIYEQYF.

The chain is built from TRBV5-1 and TRBJ2-1; TRBD2 matches 15 bases. This CDR3 is built from 17 residues. Germline trimming cut 0 bases from V and 10 bases from J; bases unmatched to any gene: 8. Per the germline V gene, CDR1 is SGHRS and CDR2 is YFSETQ. The chain's CDR3 is CASSLANYGTSGGEQFF. In DNA form, the CDR3 reads TGCGCCAGCAGCTTGGCCAACTATGGGACTAGCGGGGGGGAGCAGTTCTTC.

The chain uses TRBV5-6 and TRBJ1-2, with D unclear. The V end was cut by 5 bases, the J end by 4 bases, with 12 bases between. CDR1 and CDR2 from the germline V gene are SGHDT and YYEEEE. The CDR3 is 13 amino acids. The CDR3 DNA reads as TGTGCCAGCAGTCGGATCGTGGGCTATGGCTACACCTTC. It specifies CASSRIVGYGYTF. Together with reference TRBV5-6 and TRBJ1-2, the CDR3 gives the full variable domain: DAGVTQSPTHLIKTRGQQVTLRCSPKSGHDTVSWYQQALGQGPQFIFQYYEEEERQRGNFPDRFSGHQFPNYSSELNVNALLLGDSALYLCASSRIVGYGYTFGSGTRLTVV.

The chain uses TRBV7-6 and TRBJ1-3; 9 bases match TRBD1. V dropped 4 bases and J dropped 0; count of bases not matched to a gene: 7. The CDR3 sequence is 17 residues long. CDR1 SGHVS and CDR2 FNYEAQ come from the germline V gene. DNA for the CDR3: TGTGCCAGCAGCTCGTTGACAGGGGGTAGCTCTGGAAACACCATATATTTT. Translated: CASSSLTGGSSGNTIYF.

The chain couples TRBV12-5 to TRBJ1-5; D is ambiguous. The CDR3 sequence is 15 residues long. V lost 2 bases and J 5 bases, leaving 13 bases between the germline ends. Germline CDR1 is LGHNT and CDR2 is FRNRAP. The CDR3 DNA reads as TGTGCTAGTGGTTTGAGTCCGACGGACCATCAGCCCCAGCATTTT. Its protein product is CASGLSPTDHQPQHF.

This chain uses TRBV3-1 (or the pseudogene TRBV3-2) with TRBJ1-5; no firm D call. Trimming cost V 0 bases and J 2 bases, with 8 bases left between them. The germline V gene has CDR1 LGHDT and CDR2 YNNKEL (reference sequence). The length of the CDR3 is 15 residues. CDR3 protein: CASSQEWGGNQPQHF. CDR3 nucleotides: TGTGCCAGCAGCCAAGAATGGGGTGGCAATCAGCCCCAGCATTTT.

This rearrangement joins TRBV18 to TRBJ1-6; no clear D gene. Between the trimmed V and J ends, which lost 2 bases and 1 base, there was a span of 18 bases. The CDR3 runs 19 residues. The V gene's germline CDR1 is KGHSH and CDR2 LQKENI. The CDR3 region has the DNA TGTGCCAGCTCACCAATTCCAGGAGGAACGGGATCCTATAATTCACCCCTCCACTTT. Protein: CASSPIPGGTGSYNSPLHF.

This chain uses TRBV2 with TRBJ1-5; D may be TRBD1 (6 bases). The ends were cut back, 4 bases at V and 4 bases at J, with 11 bases in the middle. This CDR3 has 14 amino acids. Germline V lookup: CDR1 SNHLY, CDR2 FYNNEI. The CDR3 here is CASSGQDLNQPQHF. The CDR3 DNA reads as TGTGCCAGCAGTGGACAGGATCTGAATCAGCCCCAGCATTTT.

V gene TRBV18 combines with J gene TRBJ2-7; TRBD2 is a possible D gene (6 bases). The V and J ends lost 8 bases and 5 bases respectively, with 13 bases between them. CDR1 is KGHSH and CDR2 is LQKENI in the germline V gene. The CDR3 has 12 amino acids. This chain's CDR3 is CASEGPGDEQYF. In DNA, the CDR3 is TGTGCCAGCGAGGGACCGGGGGACGAGCAGTACTTC.

The rearrangement links TRBV18 to TRBJ2-5; 10 bases are shared with TRBD1. V shed 4 bases, J shed 4 bases, and the junction held 9 bases outside the gene matches. From germline, CDR1 is KGHSH and CDR2 LQKENI. The CDR3 totals 16 residues. DNA for the CDR3: TGTGCCAGCTCACTTACGGGACAGGGGCGAGGAGAGACCCAGTACTTC. Encoded protein: CASSLTGQGRGETQYF.

The chain is built from TRBV10-3 and TRBJ1-1, with D perhaps TRBD1 (6 bases). V was trimmed by 0 bases and J by 7 bases, leaving 15 bases between them. The CDR3 totals 15 residues. Looked up from germline, CDR1 is ENHRY and CDR2 is SYGVKD. In DNA form, the CDR3 reads TGTGCCATCAGTGAGTCGGCAGGGGCGCCGATTGAAGCTTTCTTT. Residues: CAISESAGAPIEAFF.

CDR3 amino acids: CASSRNAQIITDTQYF. The DNA of the CDR3 is TGTGCCAGCAGCCGGAACGCCCAAATCATCACAGATACGCAGTATTTT. The chain has TRBV27 and TRBJ2-3, with no clear D. The CDR3 has 16 residues. The germline V gene encodes CDR1 MNHEY and CDR2 SMNVEV (reference sequence). With 6 bases removed from V and 2 bases from J, the gap between germline ends came to 18 bases.